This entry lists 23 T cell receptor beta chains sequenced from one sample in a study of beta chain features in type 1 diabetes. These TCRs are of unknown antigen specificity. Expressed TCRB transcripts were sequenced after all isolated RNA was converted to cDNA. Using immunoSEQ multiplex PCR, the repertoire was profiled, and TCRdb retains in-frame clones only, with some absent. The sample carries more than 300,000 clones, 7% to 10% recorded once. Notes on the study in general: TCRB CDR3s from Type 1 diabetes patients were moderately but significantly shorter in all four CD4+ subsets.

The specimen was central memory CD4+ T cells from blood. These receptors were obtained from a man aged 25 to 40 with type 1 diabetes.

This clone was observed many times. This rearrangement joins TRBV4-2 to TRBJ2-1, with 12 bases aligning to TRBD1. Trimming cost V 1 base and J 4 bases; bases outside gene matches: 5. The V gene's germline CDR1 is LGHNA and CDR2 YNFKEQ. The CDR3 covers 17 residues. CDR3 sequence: CASSQGGTGGSYNEQFF. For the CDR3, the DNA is TGTGCCAGCAGCCAAGGCGGGACAGGGGGCAGTTACAATGAGCAGTTCTTC.

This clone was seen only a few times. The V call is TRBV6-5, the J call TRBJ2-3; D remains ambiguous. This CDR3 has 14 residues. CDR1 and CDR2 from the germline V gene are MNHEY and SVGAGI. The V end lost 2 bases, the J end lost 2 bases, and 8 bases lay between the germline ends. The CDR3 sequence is CASSYRVPTDTQYF. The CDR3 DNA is TGTGCCAGCAGTTACAGGGTCCCCACAGATACGCAGTATTTT.

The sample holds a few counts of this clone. The CDR3 nucleotides are TGTGCCAGCAGTTCCGATACGGGACAGGGGATTCGAGATGGCTACACCTTC. Protein sequence: CASSSDTGQGIRDGYTF. The gene calls are TRBV28 and TRBJ1-2; 10 nucleotides agree with TRBD1. The CDR3 length is 17 residues. Trimming cost V 4 bases and J 6 bases; bases outside gene matches: 14. Germline V lookup: CDR1 MDHEN, CDR2 SYDVKM.

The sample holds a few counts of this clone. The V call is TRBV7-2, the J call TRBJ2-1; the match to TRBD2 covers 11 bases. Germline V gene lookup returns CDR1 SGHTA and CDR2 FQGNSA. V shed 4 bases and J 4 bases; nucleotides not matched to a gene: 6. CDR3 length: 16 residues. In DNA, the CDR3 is TGTGCCAGCAGCTCGCCTAGCGGGGGGATTTACAATGAGCAGTTCTTC. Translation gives CASSSPSGGIYNEQFF.

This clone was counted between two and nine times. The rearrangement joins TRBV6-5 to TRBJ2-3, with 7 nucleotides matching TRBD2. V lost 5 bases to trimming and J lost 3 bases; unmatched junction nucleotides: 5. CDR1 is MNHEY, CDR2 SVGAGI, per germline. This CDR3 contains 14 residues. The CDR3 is CASSEGRGTDTQYF. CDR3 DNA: TGTGCCAGCAGTGAAGGGCGGGGGACAGATACGCAGTATTTT.

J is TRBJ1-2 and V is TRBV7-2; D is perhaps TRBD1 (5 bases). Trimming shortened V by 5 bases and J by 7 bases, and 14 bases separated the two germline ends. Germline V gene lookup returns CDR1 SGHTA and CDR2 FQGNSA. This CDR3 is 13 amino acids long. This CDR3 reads CASSLDRDVGYTF. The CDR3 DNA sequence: TGTGCCAGCAGCCTTGACCGGGACGTTGGCTACACCTTC.

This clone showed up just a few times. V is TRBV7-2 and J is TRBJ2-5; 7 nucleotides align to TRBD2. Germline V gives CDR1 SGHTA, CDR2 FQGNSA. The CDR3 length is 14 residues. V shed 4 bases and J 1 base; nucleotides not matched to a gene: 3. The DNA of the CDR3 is TGTGCCAGCAGCTGGCGGGGGTCCCAAGAGACCCAGTACTTC. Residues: CASSWRGSQETQYF.

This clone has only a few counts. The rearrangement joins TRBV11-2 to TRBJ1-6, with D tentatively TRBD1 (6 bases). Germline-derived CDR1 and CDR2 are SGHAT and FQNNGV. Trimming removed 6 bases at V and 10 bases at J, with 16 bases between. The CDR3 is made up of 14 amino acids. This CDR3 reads CASSRLTGGSPLHF. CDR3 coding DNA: TGTGCCAGCAGTCGGCTGACAGGAGGGTCACCCCTCCACTTT.

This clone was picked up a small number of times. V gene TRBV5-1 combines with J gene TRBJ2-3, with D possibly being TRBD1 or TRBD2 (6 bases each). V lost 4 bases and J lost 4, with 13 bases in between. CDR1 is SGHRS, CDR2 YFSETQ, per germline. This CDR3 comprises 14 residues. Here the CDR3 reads CASSGGQQSDTQYF. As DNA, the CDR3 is TGCGCCAGCAGCGGGGGGCAGCAGTCAGATACGCAGTATTTT. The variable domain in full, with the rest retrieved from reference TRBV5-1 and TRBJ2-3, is KAGVTQTPRYLIKTRGQQVTLSCSPISGHRSVSWYQQTPGQGLQFLFEYFSETQRNKGNFPGRFSGRQFSNSRSEMNVSTLELGDSALYLCASSGGQQSDTQYFGPGTRLTVL.

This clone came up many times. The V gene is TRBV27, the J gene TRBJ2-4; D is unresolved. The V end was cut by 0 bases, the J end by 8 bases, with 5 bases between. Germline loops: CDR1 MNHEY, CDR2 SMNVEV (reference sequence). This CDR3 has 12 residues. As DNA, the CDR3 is TGTGCCAGCAGTTTATCAGGTGACATTCAGTACTTC. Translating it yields CASSLSGDIQYF.

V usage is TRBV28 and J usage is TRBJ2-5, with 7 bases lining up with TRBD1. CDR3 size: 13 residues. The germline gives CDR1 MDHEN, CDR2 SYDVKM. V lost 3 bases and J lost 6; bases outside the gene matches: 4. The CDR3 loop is CASSLTGRKTQYF. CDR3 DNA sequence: TGTGCCAGCAGTTTGACAGGGCGAAAGACCCAGTACTTC.

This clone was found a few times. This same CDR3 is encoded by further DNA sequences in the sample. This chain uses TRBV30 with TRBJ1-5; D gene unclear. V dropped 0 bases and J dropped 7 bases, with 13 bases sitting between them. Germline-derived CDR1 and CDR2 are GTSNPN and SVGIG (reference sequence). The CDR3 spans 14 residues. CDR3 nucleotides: TGTGCCTGGAGTGTACCCGGCGTTAACCAGCCCCAGCATTTT. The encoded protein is CAWSVPGVNQPQHF.

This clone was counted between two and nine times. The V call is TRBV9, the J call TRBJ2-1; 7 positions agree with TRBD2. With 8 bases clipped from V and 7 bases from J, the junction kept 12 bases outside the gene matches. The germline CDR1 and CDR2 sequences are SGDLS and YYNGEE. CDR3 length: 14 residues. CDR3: CASGRGNQGNEQFF. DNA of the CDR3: TGTGCCAGTGGGAGGGGTAACCAGGGAAATGAGCAGTTCTTC.

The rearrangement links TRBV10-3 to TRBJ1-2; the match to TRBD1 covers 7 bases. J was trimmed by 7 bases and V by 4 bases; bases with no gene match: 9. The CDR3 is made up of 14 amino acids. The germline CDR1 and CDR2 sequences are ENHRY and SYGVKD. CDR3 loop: CAISGDSQGGGYTF. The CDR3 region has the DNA TGTGCCATCAGTGGGGACAGCCAAGGCGGTGGCTACACCTTC.

The CDR3 region has the DNA TGTGCCAGCAGCGTAGGGGCCGGGGGCGAGGAGACCCAGTACTTC. Translating it yields CASSVGAGGEETQYF. The V call is TRBV9, the J call TRBJ2-5; D may match TRBD1 or TRBD2 (6 bases each). V lost 0 bases and J 5 bases, leaving 14 bases between the germline ends. The CDR3 has 15 residues. Germline CDR1 and CDR2: SGDLS and YYNGEE. The complete variable domain, with remaining parts taken from reference TRBV9 and TRBJ2-5, reads DSGVTQTPKHLITATGQRVTLRCSPRSGDLSVYWYQQSLDQGLQFLIQYYNGEERAKGNILERFSAQQFPDLHSELNLSSLELGDSALYFCASSVGAGGEETQYFGPGTRLLVL.

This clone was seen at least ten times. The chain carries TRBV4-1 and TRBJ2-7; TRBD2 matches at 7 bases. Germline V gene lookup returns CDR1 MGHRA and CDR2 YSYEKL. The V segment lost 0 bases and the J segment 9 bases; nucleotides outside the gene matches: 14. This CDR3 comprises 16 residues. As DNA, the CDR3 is TGCGCCAGCAGCCAAGATGAGGGTGGGACTAATACGGTGCAGTACTTC. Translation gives CASSQDEGGTNTVQYF.

In DNA, the CDR3 is TGTGCCAGCAACCAGGGGTCTGGCTACACCTTC. It codes for CASNQGSGYTF. This sequence joins TRBV2 and TRBJ1-2; possibly TRBD1 for D (6 bases). The CDR3 length is 11 residues. Looked up from germline, CDR1 is SNHLY and CDR2 is FYNNEI. V lost 7 bases, J lost 7 bases, and 10 bases lay in between.

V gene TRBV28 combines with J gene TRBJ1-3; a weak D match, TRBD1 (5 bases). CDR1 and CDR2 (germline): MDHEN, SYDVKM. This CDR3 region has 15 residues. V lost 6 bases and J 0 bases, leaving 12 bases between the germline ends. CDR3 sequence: CASSVAGSSGNTIYF. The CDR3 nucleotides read TGTGCCAGCAGCGTAGCAGGGAGCTCTGGAAACACCATATATTTT. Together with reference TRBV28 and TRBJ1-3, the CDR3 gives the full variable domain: DVKVTQSSRYLVKRTGEKVFLECVQDMDHENMFWYRQDPGLGLRLIYFSYDVKMKEKGDIPEGYSVSREKKERFSLILESASTNQTSMYLCASSVAGSSGNTIYFGEGSWLTVV.

The CDR3 coding sequence is TGTGCCAGCATGCGGGGGGTGAAAGATACGCAGTATTTT. It encodes CASMRGVKDTQYF. This chain joins TRBV11-2 and TRBJ2-3, with 8 nucleotides matching TRBD2. Germline CDR1 SGHAT, CDR2 FQNNGV. The junction had 5 bases not matched to a gene; V was cut back by 7 bases and J by 5 bases. This CDR3 has 13 amino acids. The full variable domain, in which reference TRBV11-2 and TRBJ2-3 provide the parts outside the CDR3, is EAGVAQSPRYKIIEKRQSVAFWCNPISGHATLYWYQQILGQGPKLLIQFQNNGVVDDSQLPKDRFSAERLKGVDSTLKIQPAKLEDSAVYLCASMRGVKDTQYFGPGTRLTVL.

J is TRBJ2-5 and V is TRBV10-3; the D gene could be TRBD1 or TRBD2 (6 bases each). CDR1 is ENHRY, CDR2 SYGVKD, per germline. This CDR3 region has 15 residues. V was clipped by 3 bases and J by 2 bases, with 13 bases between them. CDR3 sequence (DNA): TGTGCCATCAGTGATATAGGAGGGGGACAAGAGACCCAGTACTTC. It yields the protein CAISDIGGGQETQYF.

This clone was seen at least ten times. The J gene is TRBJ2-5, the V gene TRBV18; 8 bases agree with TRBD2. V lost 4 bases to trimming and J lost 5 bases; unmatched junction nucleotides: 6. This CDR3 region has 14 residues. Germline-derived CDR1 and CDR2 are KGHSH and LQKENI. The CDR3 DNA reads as TGTGCCAGCTCACGCGGACTAGCCCCCGAGACCCAGTACTTC. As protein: CASSRGLAPETQYF.

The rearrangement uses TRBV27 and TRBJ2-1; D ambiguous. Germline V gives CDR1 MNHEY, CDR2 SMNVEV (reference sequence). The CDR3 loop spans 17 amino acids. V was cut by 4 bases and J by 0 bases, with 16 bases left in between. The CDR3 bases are TGTGCCAGCAGTTGGCGAATGTCGACGAGCTCCTACAATGAGCAGTTCTTC. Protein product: CASSWRMSTSSYNEQFF.

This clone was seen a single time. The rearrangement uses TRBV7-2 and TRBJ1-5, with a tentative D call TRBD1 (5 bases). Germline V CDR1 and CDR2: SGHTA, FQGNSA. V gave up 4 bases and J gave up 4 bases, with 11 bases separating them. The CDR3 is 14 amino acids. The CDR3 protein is CASSSLGGNQPQHF. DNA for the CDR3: TGTGCCAGCAGCTCCCTCGGGGGAAATCAGCCCCAGCATTTT.